The rows below give T cell receptor beta chains drawn from one sample of a study of cytomegalovirus exposure and HLA in healthy donors. The method was immunoSEQ multiplex PCR; TCRdb's version includes in-frame clones alone and lacks a portion of them. This sample yields about 150,000 clones, of which around 79% are seen a single time; 3% to 4.5% belongs to the top ten. Specimen: PBMCs. All receptors derive from a male donor in good health and CMV-seronegative. The CDR3 runs from the conserved cysteine through the conserved F or W. D genes are given only for firm matches. Clone sizes are given selectively: once, few, many, or a class where the clone is expanded.

TRBV7-9	TRBJ1-1	.	TRBD1	13	CASSQGTGTEAFF	TGTGCCAGCAGCCAAGGGACAGGCACTGAAGCTTTCTTT
TRBV27	TRBJ2-1	.	.	16	CASSSSSGSSYNEQFF	TGTGCCAGCAGTTCTTCCAGCGGAAGCTCCTACAATGAGCAGTTCTTC
TRBV7-3	TRBJ1-1	once	.	15	CASSVTTGPNTEAFF	TGTGCCAGCAGCGTGACGACAGGCCCGAACACTGAAGCTTTCTTT
TRBV18	TRBJ1-1	.	.	14	CASSPRYSETEAFF	TGTGCCAGCTCACCACGGTACAGTGAGACTGAAGCTTTCTTT
TRBV7-3	TRBJ2-1	.	TRBD1	16	CASSPRQGENYNEQFF	TGTGCCAGCAGCCCCCGACAGGGAGAAAACTACAATGAGCAGTTCTTC
TRBV28	TRBJ2-5	.	.	16	CASSLTRVVSQETQYF	TGTGCCAGCAGTTTAACCAGGGTCGTCTCCCAAGAGACCCAGTACTTC
TRBV7-9	TRBJ1-6	.	TRBD1	15	CSSSSATGVNSPLHF	TGTTCCAGCAGCTCCGCCACAGGGGTGAATTCACCCCTCCACTTT
TRBV23-1	TRBJ2-7	.	TRBD1	15	CASSQTGTGGREQYF	TGCGCCAGCAGTCAGACCGGGACAGGGGGTCGCGAGCAGTACTTC
TRBV7-7	TRBJ2-7	.	.	13	CASSLGRDYEQYF	TGTGCTAGCAGCTTAGGACGGGACTACGAGCAGTACTTC
TRBV5-4	TRBJ1-2	.	TRBD1	15	CASSSPGQGNYGYTF	TGTGCCAGCAGCTCTCCGGGACAGGGTAACTATGGCTACACCTTC
TRBV30	TRBJ2-7	few	TRBD1	16	CAWSVDRTGHSYEQYF	TGTGCCTGGAGTGTGGACCGGACAGGGCATTCCTACGAGCAGTACTTC
TRBV25-1	TRBJ2-3	.	TRBD1	15	CASSEIGQDTDTQYF	TGTGCCAGCAGTGAAATAGGACAGGACACAGATACGCAGTATTTT
TRBV13	TRBJ2-4	.	TRBD2	17	CASSFSGGGFDKNSQYF	TGTGCCAGCAGCTTTAGCGGGGGAGGGTTTGACAAAAACAGTCAGTACTTC
TRBV19	TRBJ1-1	.	TRBD1	14	CASTKQGANTEAFF	TGTGCCAGTACCAAGCAGGGGGCGAACACTGAAGCTTTCTTT
TRBV27	TRBJ2-7	.	.	14	CASSPDLGGYEQYF	TGTGCCAGCAGTCCCGACTTGGGGGGCTACGAGCAGTACTTC
TRBV4-2	TRBJ2-1	.	TRBD2	16	CASSQNTRGGFDEQFF	TGTGCCAGCAGCCAAAATACGCGGGGGGGTTTCGATGAGCAGTTCTTC
TRBV29-1	TRBJ1-1	.	TRBD1	13	CSARTGMNTEAFF	TGCAGCGCCCGGACAGGAATGAACACTGAAGCTTTCTTT
TRBV9	TRBJ2-7	.	.	14	CASSYRVHTGEQYF	TGTGCCAGCTCCTACCGGGTTCACACCGGCGAGCAGTACTTC
TRBV5-1	TRBJ2-7	few	.	9	CPPFSEQYF	TGCCCCCCCTTTTCCGAGCAGTACTTC
TRBV7-9	TRBJ2-3	.	.	17	CASGGLADRRDTDTQYF	TGTGCCAGCGGGGGGCTAGCGGACCGCCGGGACACAGATACGCAGTATTTT
TRBV4-1	TRBJ2-3	.	.	15	CASSQDRWAADTQYF	TGCGCCAGCAGCCAAGATCGGTGGGCAGCTGATACGCAGTATTTT
TRBV7-3	TRBJ2-3	.	TRBD2	16	CASSLFSGSVPDTQYF	TGTGCCAGCAGCTTGTTTAGCGGGAGCGTCCCAGATACGCAGTATTTT
TRBV4-1	TRBJ1-5	.	.	13	CASSPYWSQPQHF	TGCGCCAGCAGCCCCTACTGGTCGCAGCCCCAGCATTTT
TRBV29-1	TRBJ2-5	.	.	12	CSAEPGVETQYF	TGCAGCGCCGAGCCGGGGGTTGAGACCCAGTACTTC
TRBV4-1	TRBJ2-4	.	.	15	CASSQGSLAKNIQYF	TGCGCCAGCAGCCAAGGTTCTTTAGCCAAAAACATTCAGTACTTC
TRBV19	TRBJ1-2	.	.	15	CASNRKGETNYGYTF	TGTGCCAGTAATCGAAAGGGGGAGACTAACTATGGCTACACCTTC
TRBV6-1	TRBJ1-5	few	.	14	CAPGCDISNQPQHF	TGTGCCCCTGGGTGTGACATTAGCAATCAGCCCCAGCATTTT
TRBV6-5	TRBJ2-6	.	.	16	CASSYRTASGANVLTF	TGTGCCAGCAGTTACCGGACAGCCTCTGGGGCCAACGTCCTGACTTTC
TRBV27	TRBJ2-7	.	TRBD1	12	CATRQGIYEQYF	TGTGCCACTCGACAGGGGATCTACGAGCAGTACTTC
TRBV7-2	TRBJ2-5	.	TRBD2	14	CASSSGRYQETQYF	TGTGCCAGCAGCTCCGGGAGGTACCAAGAGACCCAGTACTTC
TRBV19	TRBJ1-2	few	.	14	CASSKLDSNYGYTF	TGTGCCAGTTCGAAGCTTGACAGCAACTATGGCTACACCTTC
TRBV28	TRBJ2-5	.	TRBD2	16	CASSITTSGPQETQYF	TGTGCCAGCAGTATTACGACTAGCGGACCTCAAGAGACCCAGTACTTC
TRBV19	TRBJ1-1	.	TRBD1	13	CASRRQGETEAFF	TGTGCCAGTCGGAGACAGGGGGAAACTGAAGCTTTCTTT
TRBV7-9	TRBJ2-7	.	TRBD2	15	CSSSSTSGRFDEQYF	TGTTCCAGCAGCTCGACTAGCGGGAGATTTGACGAGCAGTACTTC
TRBV11-3	TRBJ2-5	.	TRBD1	15	CASSKRTGAFETQYF	TGTGCCAGCAGCAAAAGGACAGGGGCTTTCGAGACCCAGTACTTC
TRBV23-1	TRBJ2-1	.	TRBD2	16	CASSPERLADYNEQFF	TGCGCCAGCAGTCCGGAACGGCTAGCGGATTACAATGAGCAGTTCTTC
TRBV7-3	TRBJ2-2	.	TRBD1	13	CASSWTGPGELFF	TGTGCCAGCAGCTGGACAGGGCCCGGGGAGCTGTTTTTT
TRBV5-5	TRBJ2-7	.	.	15	CASSPSGTQRREQYF	TGTGCCAGCAGCCCCAGTGGGACACAGCGTCGCGAGCAGTACTTC
TRBV6-1	TRBJ1-3	.	TRBD1	14	CASRQGRRENTIYF	TGTGCCAGCCGACAGGGCCGAAGGGAAAACACCATATATTTT
TRBV7-9	TRBJ2-7	.	TRBD1	15	CASSSSRGRSYEQYF	TGTGCCAGCAGCTCGTCCAGGGGGCGCTCCTACGAGCAGTACTTC